Presented here are 14 T cell receptor beta chains from one specimen sequenced in a study of OX40 agonist ivuxolimab in advanced cancers. The table came from immunoSEQ multiplex PCR; TCRdb's copy has only in-frame clones and leaves some out. The sample lists approximately 86,000 clones; about 86% were seen once. Sequenced here: CD4+ or CD8+ T cells sorted from blood, sampled in a trial of the OX40 agonist ivuxolimab. These receptors were collected from an adult with an advanced solid tumor such as melanoma, head and neck, liver or kidney cancer.

This rearrangement joins TRBV14 to TRBJ1-1; D unclear. There are 14 residues in the CDR3. V was clipped by 0 bases and J by 4 bases, with 9 bases between them. Germline CDR1 reads SGHDN; CDR2 reads FVKESK. The CDR3 bases are TGTGCCAGCAGCCAAGATCGGGTAGGCACTGAAGCTTTCTTT. It yields the protein CASSQDRVGTEAFF.

This chain uses TRBV13 with TRBJ1-5; D call uncertain. V was trimmed by 5 bases and J by 2 bases, leaving 7 bases between them. The length of the CDR3 is 13 residues. CDR1 and CDR2 from the germline V gene are PRHDT and FYEKMQ (reference sequence). The CDR3, as DNA: TGTGCCAGCAGCCCTCGGGGCAATCAGCCCCAGCATTTT. This gives the protein CASSPRGNQPQHF.

The chain couples TRBV7-3 to TRBJ1-6, with no clear D. Per the germline V gene, CDR1 is SGHTA and CDR2 is FQGTGA. The CDR3 runs to 16 residues. Between the trimmed V and J ends, which lost 2 bases and 9 bases, there was a span of 17 bases. The DNA of the CDR3 is TGTGCCAGCAGCTTACAAGGAAAGGGTGGCATTTCACCCCTCCACTTT. Translation gives CASSLQGKGGISPLHF.

The V call is TRBV28, the J call TRBJ1-5, with D perhaps TRBD1 (6 bases). Germline V CDR1 and CDR2: MDHEN, SYDVKM. V was clipped by 8 bases and J by 11 bases, with 19 bases between them. The CDR3 consists of 13 residues. Here the CDR3 DNA reads TGTGCCAGCGGGACCCAGGGGCCGGGGGCCCAGCATTTT. It translates to CASGTQGPGAQHF.

The CDR3 sequence is CASSLGQGALNTEAFF. CDR3 nucleotide sequence: TGTGCCAGCAGCTTGGGCCAAGGGGCTTTGAACACTGAAGCTTTCTTT. The J gene is TRBJ1-1, the V gene TRBV7-2, with a weak D call TRBD1 (5 bases). Per germline, CDR1 SGHTA and CDR2 FQGNSA. This CDR3 contains 16 residues. The V and J ends lost 3 bases and 0 bases respectively, with 14 bases between them.

Note on this clone: An end of the junction does not agree with germline; a read error may underlie this. The chain uses TRBV19 and TRBJ2-5; D unclear. This CDR3 has 13 amino acids. Germline CDR1 and CDR2: LNHDA and SQIVND (reference sequence). The CDR3 DNA is TGTGCCAGTAGTATAGGTAGACAAGGGACCCAGTACTTC. As protein: CASSIGRQGTQYF.

The CDR3 nucleotides read TGTGCCAGCAAGGGGCCAGACCATCAGCCCCAGCATTTT. Translated, it gives CASKGPDHQPQHF. This sequence joins TRBV6-5 and TRBJ1-5; a possible D gene is TRBD1 (5 bases). Trimming stripped 7 bases from V and 5 bases from J, with 12 bases between. CDR3 length: 13 residues. In germline, CDR1 is MNHEY, CDR2 SVGAGI.

The rearrangement joins TRBV7-9 to TRBJ1-3; D possibly corresponds to TRBD1 (6 bases). Deletions cut 1 base from V and 0 bases from J, with 7 bases between. The CDR3 is made up of 15 amino acids. Germline-derived CDR1 and CDR2 are SEHNR and FQNEAQ (reference sequence). The CDR3 reads CASSLGTVSGNTIYF. In DNA, the CDR3 is TGTGCCAGCAGCTTAGGGACAGTCTCTGGAAACACCATATATTTT.

The chain links TRBV19 to TRBJ2-2; 14 bases are shared with TRBD2. CDR1 is LNHDA and CDR2 is SQIVND in the germline V gene (reference sequence). This CDR3 contains 16 residues. Trimming took 6 bases from V and 6 from J; bases not matched to a gene: 6. Written as DNA, the CDR3 is TGTGCCAGTAGGCCCGGGACTAGCGGGAGTGCCGGGGAGCTGTTTTTT. This gives the protein CASRPGTSGSAGELFF.

V and J are TRBV7-2 and TRBJ2-7, with no clear D. The CDR3 runs 12 residues. The germline V gene has CDR1 SGHTA and CDR2 FQGNSA. The V gene lost 5 bases and the J gene lost 2 bases, with 7 bases spanning the gap. CDR3 bases: TGTGCCAGCAGCCGTCTAGCCTACGAGCAGTACTTC. Residues: CASSRLAYEQYF. Variable domain in full (rest from reference TRBV7-2 and TRBJ2-7): GAGVSQSPSNKVTEKGKDVELRCDPISGHTALYWYRQSLGQGLEFLIYFQGNSAPDKSGLPSDRFSAERTGGSVSTLTIQRTQQEDSAVYLCASSRLAYEQYFGPGTRLTVT.

The chain is built from TRBV2 and TRBJ2-2; possibly TRBD2 for D (5 bases). Germline V gene lookup returns CDR1 SNHLY and CDR2 FYNNEI. This CDR3 is 14 amino acids long. The germline V and J ends were trimmed by 8 bases and 5 bases, with 15 bases remaining between them. The CDR3 here is CASADGLATGELFF. The CDR3 DNA sequence: TGTGCCAGCGCTGATGGGCTAGCTACCGGGGAGCTGTTTTTT.

This clone was counted ten times or more. At the DNA level, this CDR3 is encoded by other sequences in the same sample as well. The chain combines TRBV7-8 with TRBJ1-3, with TRBD1 matching 7 bases. CDR3 length equals 16 residues. V gave up 1 base and J gave up 0 bases; unmatched junction bases: 3. Germline V gene sequence: CDR1 SGHVS, CDR2 FQNEAQ. The CDR3, as DNA: TGTGCCAGCAGCTTAGGGGGACAGAACTCTGGAAACACCATATATTTT. It is translated as CASSLGGQNSGNTIYF.

The chain combines TRBV5-1 with TRBJ1-4, with 7 positions matching TRBD1. The germline V gene encodes CDR1 SGHRS and CDR2 YFSETQ. The CDR3 is made up of 15 amino acids. Germline trimming cut 0 bases from V and 3 bases from J; bases unmatched to any gene: 2. In nucleotides, the CDR3 is TGCGCCAGCAGCTTGGTGACAGGGTCTAATGAAAAACTGTTTTTT. It specifies CASSLVTGSNEKLFF.

The gene calls are TRBV18 and TRBJ2-2, with D unresolved. The CDR3 is made up of 16 amino acids. Looked up from germline, CDR1 is KGHSH and CDR2 is LQKENI. Trimming shortened V by 4 bases and J by 2 bases, and 14 bases separated the two germline ends. CDR3 DNA: TGTGCCAGCTCACAACCGTCCACTTTTAACACCGGGGAGCTGTTTTTT. Its translation: CASSQPSTFNTGELFF.